The 5 T cell receptor beta chains below were found in one sample sequenced in a study of T cell responses to AZD1222 COVID-19 vaccine. Sequenced by immunoSEQ multiplex PCR; TCRdb stores in-frame clones only, minus some. The sample shows around 130,000 clones, roughly nine tenths of them seen only once. Sequenced here: peripheral blood, sampled 28 days after the second AZD1222 dose. These receptors all come from an adult who received the AZD1222 COVID-19 vaccine.

V gene TRBV20-1 combines with J gene TRBJ1-5; D may be TRBD1 (6 bases). V was clipped by 3 bases and J by 7 bases, with 16 bases between them. The CDR3 is made up of 14 amino acids. Germline values: CDR1 DFQATT, CDR2 SNEGSKA (reference sequence). CDR3 DNA: TGCAGTGCTAGTCTCCAGGGGAAGAGGCAGCCCCAGCATTTT. It yields the protein CSASLQGKRQPQHF.

This chain links TRBV3-1 (or the pseudogene TRBV3-2) with TRBJ1-1, with D perhaps matching TRBD1 (6 bases). The length of the CDR3 is 14 residues. Germline CDR1 reads LGHDT; CDR2 reads YNNKEL (reference sequence). V was trimmed by 7 bases and J by 4 bases, leaving 16 bases between them. CDR3 residues: CASTSRGVSTEAFF. CDR3 bases: TGTGCCAGCACCTCGAGGGGGGTCAGCACTGAAGCTTTCTTT.

The V and J genes are TRBV9 and TRBJ1-2, with D possibly being TRBD1 (5 bases). The CDR3 consists of 18 residues. The V gene lost 0 bases and the J gene lost 3 bases, with 21 bases spanning the gap. The germline V gene encodes CDR1 SGDLS and CDR2 YYNGEE. This CDR3 reads CASSVGRGQQEVYYGYTF. CDR3 DNA: TGTGCCAGCAGCGTAGGGAGGGGTCAACAGGAGGTCTACTATGGCTACACCTTC.

The CDR3 region has the DNA TGTGCCAGCAGCTCAAGGGGGCAGGTCTACGAGCAGTACTTC. Protein sequence: CASSSRGQVYEQYF. The chain combines TRBV7-9 with TRBJ2-7; 7 nucleotides agree with TRBD1. Losses at the gene ends were 4 bases for V and 3 bases for J; bases not matched to a gene: 6. Germline CDR1 is SEHNR and CDR2 is FQNEAQ (reference sequence). This CDR3 spans 14 amino acids. The whole variable domain, remainder taken from reference TRBV7-9 and TRBJ2-7, is DTGVSQNPRHKITKRGQNVTFRCDPISEHNRLYWYRQTLGQGPEFLTYFQNEAQLEKSRLLSDRFSAERPKGSFSTLEIQRTEQGDSAMYLCASSSRGQVYEQYFGPGTRLTVT.

The rearrangement uses TRBV27 and TRBJ1-2; the D gene is possibly TRBD1 (6 bases). The germline V and J ends were trimmed by 10 bases and 6 bases, with 18 bases remaining between them. CDR1 MNHEY and CDR2 SMNVEV come from the germline V gene (reference sequence). CDR3 length: 13 amino acids. The CDR3 nucleotides are TGTGCCACCCGACGAAAGGGGGGTAATGGCTACACCTTC. Residues: CATRRKGGNGYTF.